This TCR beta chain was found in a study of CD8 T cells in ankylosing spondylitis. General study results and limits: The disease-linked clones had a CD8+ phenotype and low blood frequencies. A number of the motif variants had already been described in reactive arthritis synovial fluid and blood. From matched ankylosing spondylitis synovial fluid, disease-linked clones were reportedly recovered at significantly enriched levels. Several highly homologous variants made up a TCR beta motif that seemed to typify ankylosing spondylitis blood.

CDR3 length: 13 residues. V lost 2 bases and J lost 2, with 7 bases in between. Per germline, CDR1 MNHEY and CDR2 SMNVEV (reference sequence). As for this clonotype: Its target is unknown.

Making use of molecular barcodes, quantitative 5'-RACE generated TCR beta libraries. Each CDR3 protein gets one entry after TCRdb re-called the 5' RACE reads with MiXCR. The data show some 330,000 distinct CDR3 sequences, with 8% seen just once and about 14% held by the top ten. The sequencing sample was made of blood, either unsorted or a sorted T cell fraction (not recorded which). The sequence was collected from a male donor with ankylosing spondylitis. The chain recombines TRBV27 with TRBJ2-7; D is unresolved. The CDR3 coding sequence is TGTGCCAGCAGTTTACGCGTAACCTACGAGCAGTACTTC. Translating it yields CASSLRVTYEQYF.